This TCR beta chain originates from a study of shared T cell receptors in the human thymus. The CDR3 is 15 residues long. The V gene's germline CDR1 is SQVTM and CDR2 ANQGSEA. Trimming pared 3 bases from V and 0 bases from J, leaving 13 bases between. Assay: immunoSEQ multiplex PCR; the TCRdb copy retains only in-frame clones and omits some. Found here are more than 550,000 clones, 70% to 90% of them singletons; the top ten hold under 0.012%. This same sample was also part of a study on human thymus T cells. That study adds: Resections from corrective heart surgery provided thymus tissue. Related work found strong thymic repertoire overlap between unrelated individuals.

The sequencing input was thymocytes. The V and J genes are TRBV29-1 and TRBJ2-3; D gene ambiguous. This TCR derives from a girl younger than two with a congenital heart defect. The CDR3 loop reads CSVDRLTVSTDTQYF. As DNA, the CDR3 is TGCAGCGTTGATAGACTGACGGTTAGCACAGATACGCAGTATTTT.